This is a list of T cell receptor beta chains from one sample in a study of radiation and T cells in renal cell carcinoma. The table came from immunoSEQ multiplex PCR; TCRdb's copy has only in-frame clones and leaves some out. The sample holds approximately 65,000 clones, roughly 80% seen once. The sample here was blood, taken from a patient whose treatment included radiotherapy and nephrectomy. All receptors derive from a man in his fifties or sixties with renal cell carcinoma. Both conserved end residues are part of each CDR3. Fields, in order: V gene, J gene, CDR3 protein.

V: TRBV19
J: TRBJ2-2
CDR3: CASSPGQGRTGELFF

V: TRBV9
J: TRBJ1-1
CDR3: CASSRRVTGTEAFF

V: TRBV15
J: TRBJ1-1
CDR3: CATSRLTGAREAFF

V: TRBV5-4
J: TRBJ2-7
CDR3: CASSLRRDYEQYF

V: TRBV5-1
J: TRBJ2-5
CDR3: CASSLDMKETQYF

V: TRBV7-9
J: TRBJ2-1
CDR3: CASTLSGVSYNEQFF

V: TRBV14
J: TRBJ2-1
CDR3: CASSPGLAGAIEQFF

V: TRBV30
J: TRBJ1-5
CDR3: CAWSPSPGLSNQPQHF

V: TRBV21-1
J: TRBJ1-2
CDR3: CASSKDVTGIDGYTF

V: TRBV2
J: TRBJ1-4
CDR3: CASSVGTGDEKLFF

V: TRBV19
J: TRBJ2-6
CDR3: CASSPGKQAGLGANVLTF

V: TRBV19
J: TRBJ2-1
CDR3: CASRSSYNEQFF

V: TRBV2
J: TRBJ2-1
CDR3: CASRFDRNNEQFF

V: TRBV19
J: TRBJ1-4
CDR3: CATKERGNEKLFF

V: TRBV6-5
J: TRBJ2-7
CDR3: CASSGDSNEQYF

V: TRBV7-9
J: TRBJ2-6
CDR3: CASGPPGQANVLTF

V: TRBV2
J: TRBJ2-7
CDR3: CASSAGTGSLGEQYF

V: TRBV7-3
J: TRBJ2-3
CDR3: CASSLTLPSLAGTDTQYF

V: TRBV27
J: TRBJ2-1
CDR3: CASSFSGSNEQFF

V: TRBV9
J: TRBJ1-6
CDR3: CASSVDRNSPLHF

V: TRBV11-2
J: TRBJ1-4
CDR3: CASSRALNDEKLFF

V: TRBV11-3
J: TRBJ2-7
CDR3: CASSPGQDSYEQYF

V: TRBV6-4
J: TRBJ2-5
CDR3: CASSRDSGETQYF

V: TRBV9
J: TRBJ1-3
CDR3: CASSVRMEDTIYF

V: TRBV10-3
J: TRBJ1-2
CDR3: CAISYRTAEGYTF

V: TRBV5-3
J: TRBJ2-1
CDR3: CARSSPRGSYNEQFF

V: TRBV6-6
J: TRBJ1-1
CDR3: CASLLDEGTEAFF

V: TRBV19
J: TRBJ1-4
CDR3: CASSIAGKRSEKLFF

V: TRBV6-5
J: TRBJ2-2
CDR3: CASQNPNTGELFF

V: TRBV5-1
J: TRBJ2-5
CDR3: CASSLEGRGEQETQYF

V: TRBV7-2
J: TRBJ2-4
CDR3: CASSSDSHIQYF

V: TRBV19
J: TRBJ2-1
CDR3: CASSPGQGSYNEQFF

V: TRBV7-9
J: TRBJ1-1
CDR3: CASSATGFTEAFF

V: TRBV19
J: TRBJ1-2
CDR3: CASSRTGGDYGYTF

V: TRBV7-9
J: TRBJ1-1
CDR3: CASSFEEGRRPEAFF

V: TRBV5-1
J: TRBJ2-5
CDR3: CASSFPFNQETQYF

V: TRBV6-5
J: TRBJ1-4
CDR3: CASSYSTGLEKLFF

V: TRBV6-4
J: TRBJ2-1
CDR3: CASSELAGGPNEQFF

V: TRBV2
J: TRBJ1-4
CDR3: CASTEGQGLLTNEKLFF

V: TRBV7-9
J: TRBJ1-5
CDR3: CASSLLALDYNQPQHF

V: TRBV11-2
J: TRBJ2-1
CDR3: CASSFSGGIPNEQFF

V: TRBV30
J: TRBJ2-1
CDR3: CAWSVWPGKNEQFF

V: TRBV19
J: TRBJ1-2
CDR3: CASSIASGSYGYTF

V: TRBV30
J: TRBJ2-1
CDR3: CAWSVIVIEQFF

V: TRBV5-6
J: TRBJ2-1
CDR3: CASSLRRASGDNEQFF

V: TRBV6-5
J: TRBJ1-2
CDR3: CASSYPGQVYGYTF

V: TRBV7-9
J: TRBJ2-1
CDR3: CASSLGQGSDEQFF

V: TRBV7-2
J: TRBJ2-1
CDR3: CASSSGLGLNEQFF

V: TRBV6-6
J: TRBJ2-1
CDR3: CASSYLAGEGEQFF

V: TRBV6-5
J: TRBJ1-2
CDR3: CASLRGNGDYGYTF